Following are 15 T cell receptor beta chains from one sample sequenced in a study of blood T cells in healthy people across ages. PCR was performed a second time for about 7 to 12 cycles using a sample-barcoded 5' primer and a J-beta primer mix. From the 5' RACE reads, TCRdb called clonotypes with MiXCR, one entry per CDR3 protein. The sample gives about 1.1 million distinct CDR3 sequences, around two fifths of which show up once; around 14% is in the top ten. The sample taken for sequencing was blood. These receptors were collected from a man aged 18 to 30 in good health.

The sample holds a few counts of this clonotype. V and J are TRBV3-1 and TRBJ2-3; the match to TRBD2 covers 13 bases. CDR3 size: 18 residues. V lost 0 bases to trimming and J lost 0 bases; unmatched junction nucleotides: 3. Germline assignment: CDR1 LGHDT and CDR2 YNNKEL (reference sequence). CDR3 residues: CASSQEKLAGGSTDTQYF. The CDR3 DNA follows: TGTGCCAGCAGCCAAGAGAAACTAGCGGGGGGGAGCACAGATACGCAGTATTTT.

This chain joins TRBV29-1 and TRBJ1-4; 10 positions match TRBD1. Germline lookup yields CDR1 SQVTM and CDR2 ANQGSEA. With 4 bases clipped from V and 4 bases from J, the junction kept 12 bases outside the gene matches. The CDR3 totals 17 residues. The CDR3 DNA is TGCAGCGTTGGCGAGACAGGGGGCGTAGGGAGTAATGAAAAACTGTTTTTT. Protein sequence: CSVGETGGVGSNEKLFF.

The chain joins TRBV7-8 to TRBJ1-5, with a weak D call TRBD1 (6 bases). There are 15 residues in the CDR3. V lost 5 bases, J lost 5 bases, and 16 bases lay in between. The germline V gene has CDR1 SGHVS and CDR2 FQNEAQ. CDR3 residues: CASSGGRFKDQPQHF. The CDR3 region has the DNA TGTGCCAGCAGCGGGGGCAGGTTTAAGGATCAGCCCCAGCATTTT.

This clonotype was counted a few times. J is TRBJ2-3 and V is TRBV5-8; a possible D gene is TRBD2 (6 bases). Germline CDR1 is SGHTS and CDR2 is YDEGEE. The V end was cut by 3 bases, the J end by 2 bases, with 10 bases between. The CDR3 runs 14 residues. The CDR3 DNA follows: TGTGCCAGCAGCTATCCGGGACTCACAGATACGCAGTATTTT. As protein: CASSYPGLTDTQYF.

This clonotype was recorded a few times. V usage is TRBV20-1 and J usage is TRBJ2-3; 8 bases map to TRBD2. Germline V gene data show CDR1 as DFQATT and CDR2 as SNEGSKA (reference sequence). Trimming took 3 bases from V and 4 from J; bases not matched to a gene: 6. This CDR3 is 14 amino acids long. The CDR3 sequence: CSASSGGPPDTQYF. For the CDR3, the DNA is TGCAGTGCTAGTTCGGGGGGGCCGCCAGATACGCAGTATTTT.

V gene TRBV4-2 combines with J gene TRBJ1-1, with 7 positions matching TRBD1. V lost 4 bases to trimming and J lost 3 bases; unmatched junction nucleotides: 11. Germline CDR1 reads LGHNA; CDR2 reads YNFKEQ. The length of the CDR3 is 16 residues. The CDR3 here is CASSRFLQGVHTEAFF. The CDR3 DNA sequence: TGTGCCAGCAGCCGATTCCTGCAGGGGGTACACACTGAAGCTTTCTTT.

This clonotype was counted a few times. This chain joins TRBV9 and TRBJ1-1; D is possibly TRBD1 (5 bases). V was trimmed by 0 bases and J by 4 bases, leaving 7 bases between them. The CDR3 contains 13 residues. Looked up from germline, CDR1 is SGDLS and CDR2 is YYNGEE. The CDR3, as DNA: TGTGCCAGCAGCGTAGCCCAGGGCACTGAAGCTTTCTTT. Translating it yields CASSVAQGTEAFF.

V is TRBV14 and J is TRBJ1-2; D ambiguous. The V gene's germline CDR1 is SGHDN and CDR2 FVKESK. The CDR3 has 16 residues. Trimming took 0 bases from V and 4 from J, leaving 15 bases between them. The CDR3 DNA is TGTGCCAGCAGCCAAGATGGAGCGGGGAATGGCTATGGCTACACCTTC. Amino acid sequence: CASSQDGAGNGYGYTF.

The chain is built from TRBV20-1 and TRBJ1-1; 7 nucleotides line up with TRBD1. Germline trimming cut 4 bases from V and 1 base from J; bases unmatched to any gene: 6. CDR1 and CDR2 from the germline V gene are DFQATT and SNEGSKA (reference sequence). The CDR3 consists of 14 residues. The CDR3 is CSATPGQSNTEAFF. The CDR3 DNA sequence: TGCAGTGCTACACCGGGACAGTCGAACACTGAAGCTTTCTTT.

The table lists this clonotype with a few counts. This chain connects TRBV20-1 to TRBJ1-5; D possibly corresponds to TRBD1 (5 bases). The V end was cut by 2 bases, the J end by 0 bases, with 11 bases between. The germline gives CDR1 DFQATT, CDR2 SNEGSKA (reference sequence). The length of the CDR3 is 15 residues. In DNA form, the CDR3 reads TGCAGTGCTAGAAATGGGGCGGTTAGCAATCAGCCCCAGCATTTT. Its translation: CSARNGAVSNQPQHF.

The rearrangement joins TRBV7-2 to TRBJ1-2, with a tentative D call TRBD1 (5 bases). The germline V gene encodes CDR1 SGHTA and CDR2 FQGNSA. The V and J ends lost 10 bases and 4 bases respectively, with 16 bases between them. This CDR3 is 13 amino acids long. CDR3 region: CAIPGREGYGYTF. The CDR3 coding sequence is TGTGCCATCCCAGGCAGGGAGGGCTATGGCTACACCTTC.

Only one count was recorded for this clonotype. The junction departs from the called germline gene at one end, perhaps through a read error. The chain is built from TRBV30 and TRBJ2-2; a possible D gene is TRBD2 (5 bases). Germline V gene data show CDR1 as GTSNPN and CDR2 as SVGIG (reference sequence). This CDR3 spans 13 amino acids. The CDR3 nucleotides are TGTGCCTGGAGCAAAGAGAACACCGGGGAACTGTTTTTT. It translates to CAWSKENTGELFF.

Written as DNA, the CDR3 is TGTGCCAGCAGCCACTACTCCGGGACAGCAGGTTCCAATGAGCAGTACTTC. Translation: CASSHYSGTAGSNEQYF. The rearrangement links TRBV4-2 to TRBJ2-7; 7 bases fit TRBD1. This CDR3 contains 17 residues. V gave up 3 bases and J gave up 7 bases; unmatched junction bases: 18. In germline, CDR1 is LGHNA, CDR2 YNFKEQ.

The chain carries TRBV7-2 and TRBJ2-5; the match to TRBD2 covers 7 bases. V was pared by 1 base and J by 11 bases, with 4 bases of the junction left unmatched. The CDR3 contains 12 residues. Germline V lookup: CDR1 SGHTA, CDR2 FQGNSA. In DNA form, the CDR3 reads TGTGCCAGCAGCTTAGTTACTAGCGCTCAGTACTTC. Amino acids: CASSLVTSAQYF.

This clonotype was detected only a few times. J is TRBJ2-5 and V is TRBV6-6; D is unclear. Germline values: CDR1 MNHNY, CDR2 SVGAGI (reference sequence). The CDR3 has 10 amino acids. Trimming took off 6 bases at V and 4 bases at J, with 3 bases between the two ends. The CDR3 is CASRSETQYF. The CDR3 region has the DNA TGTGCCAGCAGATCAGAGACCCAGTACTTC.